This passage covers 10 T cell receptor beta chains from one sample sequenced in a study of molecular identifiers for immune sequencing clone quantification. Each CDR3 protein is one row after TCRdb ran MiXCR on the PCR reads. The sample has a few hundred thousand distinct CDR3 sequences; about a quarter are singletons. The sequenced material came from naive CD8+ T cells from blood, with Jurkat cell RNA spiked in. Subset reported: FACS-sorted CD8+CD4-CCR7+CD45RA+ naive T cells. These receptors came from a human donor in good health. Some libraries in this study had Jurkat cell RNA spiked in.

On this clonotype: This may be a read error: a much more frequent sequence differs by one nucleotide. This rearrangement joins TRBV29-1 to TRBJ2-1, with TRBD2 matching 10 bases. Germline V lookup: CDR1 SQVTM, CDR2 ANQGSEA. CDR3 size: 15 residues. The CDR3 nucleotides read TGCAGCGTTGAAGAGGGACTAGCGTCCTGCAATGAGCAGTTCTTC. Residues: CSVEEGLASCNEQFF.

V gene TRBV19 combines with J gene TRBJ2-3; 10 nucleotides agree with TRBD2. After removal of 5 bases from V and 2 bases from J, the junction contained 10 bases not matched to a gene. The CDR3 sequence is 17 residues long. Germline loops: CDR1 LNHDA, CDR2 SQIVND (reference sequence). This CDR3 reads CASSLRTSGVFTDTQYF. CDR3 DNA sequence: TGTGCCAGTAGTCTCCGGACTAGCGGAGTCTTCACAGATACGCAGTATTTT.

Here the CDR3 DNA reads TGTGCCAGCAGCACCGGGAGGGCCCGGGAAAAACTGTTTTTT. Translation gives CASSTGRAREKLFF. J is TRBJ1-4 and V is TRBV28; D ambiguous. This CDR3 has 14 amino acids. The V and J ends lost 6 bases and 8 bases respectively, with 16 bases between them. Germline CDR1 is MDHEN and CDR2 is SYDVKM.

The CDR3 here is CATRDGYEKLFF. The CDR3 bases are TGTGCCACCCGTGATGGATATGAAAAACTGTTTTTT. The chain has TRBV19 and TRBJ1-4, with D hard to call. Germline V lookup: CDR1 LNHDA, CDR2 SQIVND (reference sequence). The CDR3 totals 12 residues. V gave up 10 bases and J gave up 6 bases, with 12 bases separating them.

This clonotype was observed a few times. The chain combines TRBV7-8 with TRBJ1-4; D remains unclear. V lost 1 base and J lost 4, with 10 bases in between. The germline gives CDR1 SGHVS, CDR2 FQNEAQ. This CDR3 has 15 residues. This CDR3 reads CASSLGQSYNEKLFF. The DNA of the CDR3 is TGTGCCAGCAGCTTAGGGCAGTCCTATAATGAAAAACTGTTTTTT.

In this sample, this clonotype turned up a few times. The chain carries TRBV29-1 and TRBJ2-5; 10 bases fit TRBD2. Germline CDR1 SQVTM, CDR2 ANQGSEA. V was clipped by 6 bases and J by 2 bases; unmatched bases: 9. The CDR3 loop spans 15 amino acids. The CDR3 reads CSVRGLADLQETQYF. The DNA of the CDR3 is TGCAGCGTCCGTGGACTAGCGGATTTACAAGAGACCCAGTACTTC.

A few counts support this clonotype. The chain couples TRBV20-1 to TRBJ2-1; 7 nucleotides line up with TRBD1. The CDR3 contains 15 residues. J lost 4 bases, V lost 1 base, and 7 bases had no gene match. Germline V gene lookup returns CDR1 DFQATT and CDR2 SNEGSKA (reference sequence). The CDR3 protein is CSARGLDRPYNEQFF. The CDR3 coding sequence is TGCAGTGCTAGAGGTTTGGACAGGCCTTACAATGAGCAGTTCTTC.

The V call is TRBV6-6, the J call TRBJ1-4; no clear D gene. CDR3 length: 11 residues. CDR1 and CDR2 (germline): MNHNY, SVGAGI (reference sequence). The V end lost 6 bases, the J end lost 5 bases, and 4 bases lay between the germline ends. Here the CDR3 reads CASSRNEKLFF. CDR3 bases: TGTGCCAGCAGCCGAAATGAAAAACTGTTTTTT.

Concerning this clonotype itself: The junction shows a germline mismatch at one end, possibly a read error. The chain carries TRBV20-1 and TRBJ1-4, with a tentative D call TRBD1 (6 bases). This CDR3 comprises 18 residues. Germline V gene sequence: CDR1 DFQATT, CDR2 SNEGSKA (reference sequence). CDR3 bases: TGCAGTGCTAGAGTAGATCAGGACAGACCGTCAACTAATGAGAAACTGTTTTTT. Protein: CSARVDQDRPSTNEKLFF.

Of note for this clonotype: The junction shows a germline mismatch at one end, possibly a read error. This rearrangement joins TRBV5-1 to TRBJ2-3; 15 bases are shared with TRBD2. CDR3 length: 16 amino acids. Per germline, CDR1 SGHRS and CDR2 YFSETQ. CDR3 amino acids: CASSPGTSGRTDTQCF. CDR3 bases: TGCGCCAGCAGCCCCGGGACTAGCGGGAGGACAGATACGCAGTGTTTT.